This T cell receptor (beta chain) was captured by sequencing in a study of persistence of HIV-infected CD4 T cells. Of note for this clone: Its matching antigen is unknown.

This was the immunoSEQ version 4 assay in survey mode. Libraries were prepared by immunoSEQ multiplex PCR; TCRdb keeps only in-frame clonotypes and omits some of them. In the table there are about 43,000 clones, approximately 88% of which are singletons. Germline V gene sequence: CDR1 LGHNT, CDR2 FRNRAP. Trimming cost V 7 bases and J 4 bases; bases outside gene matches: 4. The CDR3 covers 12 residues. Study-wide results and limits: Compared with CD3/CD28-stimulated cells, CMV- and Gag-responding cells showed lower TCRbeta richness.

Nonspecific anti-CD3/anti-CD28 bead stimulation represents the broad CD4+ T cell repertoire. CD4+ T cells upregulating both CD40 ligand and CD69 were sorted as responding cells. For at least 4 years, plasma HIV-1 RNA was undetectable (<50 copies/mL). CD4+ T cell counts exceeded 400 cells/uL; CMV serology was positive. The source material was CD4+ T cells sorted from PBMCs after roughly 18-hour stimulation, sampled from a patient who received antiretroviral therapy. The clonotype originates from an adult man with HIV who was CMV-seropositive. The rearrangement joins TRBV12-5 to TRBJ2-7; 7 bases agree with TRBD1. This CDR3 is CASARGPYEQYF. The CDR3 DNA reads as TGTGCTAGTGCGAGGGGGCCTTACGAGCAGTACTTC.